The 6 T cell receptor beta chains listed next were all sequenced from one sample in a study of beta chain features in type 1 diabetes. Overall study findings and caveats: Researchers report that Type 1 diabetes patients had moderately but significantly shorter TCRB CDR3s across all four CD4+ subsets.

As every portion of the isolated RNA was reverse transcribed, the sequencing read expressed TCRB transcripts. Measured with immunoSEQ multiplex PCR; TCRdb has only the in-frame clones, and not every one. Of over 100,000 clones in the sample, roughly 15% are singletons; the top ten hold 2% to 2.5%. Antigens of these TCRs are unknown. The material sequenced was central memory CD4+ T cells from blood. These receptors came from a man under 40 with type 1 diabetes.

The chain carries TRBV7-9 and TRBJ2-1; D unclear. Germline CDR1 reads SEHNR; CDR2 reads FQNEAQ (reference sequence). The CDR3 has 16 residues. V was clipped by 0 bases and J by 7 bases, with 16 bases between them. CDR3: CASSLAVSTEENEQFF. DNA for the CDR3: TGTGCCAGCAGCTTAGCGGTGTCGACCGAGGAGAATGAGCAGTTCTTC.

The chain couples TRBV29-1 to TRBJ1-2; D is perhaps TRBD1 (6 bases). From germline, CDR1 is SQVTM and CDR2 ANQGSEA. The CDR3 is made up of 12 amino acids. Trimming stripped 5 bases from V and 7 bases from J, with 14 bases between. The CDR3 is CSVSQGYGGYTF. The CDR3 region has the DNA TGCAGCGTTTCACAGGGATACGGTGGCTACACCTTC.

This clone was counted a few times. This CDR3 reads CASSLERSPLHF. The CDR3 nucleotides read TGTGCCAGCAGCTTAGAGAGATCACCCCTCCACTTT. The rearrangement links TRBV13 to TRBJ1-6; D is undetermined. CDR3 length: 12 amino acids. The germline V gene encodes CDR1 PRHDT and CDR2 FYEKMQ (reference sequence). Trimming pared 1 base from V and 10 bases from J, leaving 5 bases between.

There are many counts of this clone. The J gene is TRBJ2-7, the V gene TRBV7-2; 9 bases fit TRBD2. This CDR3 comprises 13 residues. Germline V lookup: CDR1 SGHTA, CDR2 FQGNSA. V shed 4 bases, J shed 4 bases, and the junction held 2 bases outside the gene matches. CDR3 protein: CASSSLAGYEQYF. CDR3 nucleotides: TGTGCCAGCAGCTCGCTAGCGGGATACGAGCAGTACTTC.

The V call is TRBV6-5, the J call TRBJ1-2; D remains ambiguous. CDR3 length: 15 amino acids. Per the germline V gene, CDR1 is MNHEY and CDR2 is SVGAGI. V lost 2 bases to trimming and J lost 4 bases, with 14 bases between them. The CDR3 loop reads CASSYDGVRRYGYTF. DNA of the CDR3: TGTGCCAGCAGTTACGATGGTGTTAGGCGCTATGGCTACACCTTC.

This chain uses TRBV27 with TRBJ2-2; TRBD1 agrees at 10 bases. V was pared by 6 bases and J by 6 bases, with 4 bases of the junction left unmatched. There are 14 residues in the CDR3. Germline V CDR1 and CDR2: MNHEY, SMNVEV (reference sequence). DNA for the CDR3: TGTGCCAGCAGGGCCGGACAGGGGGCCGGGGAGCTGTTTTTT. Residues: CASRAGQGAGELFF.